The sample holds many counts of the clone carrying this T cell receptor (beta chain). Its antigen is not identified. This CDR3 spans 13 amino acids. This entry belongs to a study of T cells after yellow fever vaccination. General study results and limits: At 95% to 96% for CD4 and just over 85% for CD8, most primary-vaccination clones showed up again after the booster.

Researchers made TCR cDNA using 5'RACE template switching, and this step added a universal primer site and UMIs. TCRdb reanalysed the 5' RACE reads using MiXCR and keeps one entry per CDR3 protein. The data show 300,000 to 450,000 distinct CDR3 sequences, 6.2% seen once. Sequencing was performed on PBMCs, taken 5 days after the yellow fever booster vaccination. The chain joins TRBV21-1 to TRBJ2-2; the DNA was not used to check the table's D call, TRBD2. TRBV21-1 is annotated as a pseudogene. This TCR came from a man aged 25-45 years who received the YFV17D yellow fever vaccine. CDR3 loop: CARGTPTTGELFF. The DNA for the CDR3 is TGTGCCCGCGGGACTCCTACCACCGGGGAGCTGTTTTTT.